Listed here are 22 T cell receptor beta chains from one sample, sequenced in a study of spatial heterogeneity in lung cancer (dated by TCRdb to 2018 to 2020). Libraries were made using 5' RACE. Sequenced on a NextSeq 500. The public sequencing data were trimmed at Q25 with fastp and processed into clonotypes with MiXCR by TCRdb, which kept only in-frame beta chains. Under each unique CDR3 protein, matching rows form one entry showing the most common genes and DNA. Here the sample has about 47,000 distinct CDR3 sequences; 12% occur a single time. Of the sample, 42% is held by the ten largest clones. The time point label here, explained by the study, means: sample taken at primary tumor resection. TCR sequencing used whole RNA extracted from tumor and nontumor lung tissue, or from cryopreserved PBMC samples, without cell sorting. The specimen comprised PBMCs, sampled at surgery. These receptors originate from a female donor with early-stage non-small cell lung cancer.

This clonotype has more than one count but fewer than ten. The chain has TRBV20-1 and TRBJ2-1; tentative D call: TRBD1 (5 bases). The CDR3 is made up of 11 amino acids. V lost 0 bases and J 15 bases, leaving 12 bases between the germline ends. The V gene's germline CDR1 is DFQATT and CDR2 SNEGSKA (reference sequence). DNA for the CDR3: TGCAGTGCTAGAGATGGGGCTAGGTTGTTCTTC. It specifies CSARDGARLFF.

A few counts support this clonotype. The chain recombines TRBV7-9 with TRBJ1-3; a weak D match, TRBD1 (5 bases). Germline loops: CDR1 SEHNR, CDR2 FQNEAQ (reference sequence). The CDR3 has 15 residues. With 5 bases removed from V and 1 base from J, the gap between germline ends came to 12 bases. The chain's CDR3 is CASSRAGVSGNTIYF. In nucleotides, the CDR3 is TGTGCCAGCAGCCGGGCGGGGGTATCTGGAAACACCATATATTTT.

CDR3 DNA: TGTGCCAGCAGTCCCGCCGGAGGCAGGGGAAACTATGGCTACACCTTC. It yields the protein CASSPAGGRGNYGYTF. The J gene is TRBJ1-2, the V gene TRBV28, with D perhaps TRBD1 (6 bases). CDR1 is MDHEN, CDR2 SYDVKM, per germline. This CDR3 has 16 residues. Trimming removed 5 bases from V and 2 bases from J, with 18 bases in between.

This clonotype showed up many times. The V gene is TRBV18, the J gene TRBJ2-7; D is perhaps TRBD2 (5 bases). V lost 0 bases and J 7 bases, leaving 16 bases between the germline ends. Per the germline V gene, CDR1 is KGHSH and CDR2 is LQKENI. This CDR3 spans 15 amino acids. CDR3 protein: CASSPPSAGSEEQYF. CDR3 nucleotides: TGTGCCAGCTCACCACCTTCGGCGGGCAGCGAGGAGCAGTACTTC.

The V and J genes are TRBV29-1 and TRBJ2-1, with D perhaps being TRBD1 or TRBD2 (5 bases each). The V gene lost 0 bases and the J gene lost 2 bases, with 8 bases spanning the gap. The CDR3 length is 14 residues. The germline CDR1 and CDR2 sequences are SQVTM and ANQGSEA. Here the CDR3 DNA reads TGCAGCGTTGAAGAGGGGGAAGCCTACAATGAGCAGTTCTTC. This codes for CSVEEGEAYNEQFF.

This clonotype was recorded at least ten times. J is TRBJ1-1 and V is TRBV6-5, with TRBD1 as a possible D gene (5 bases). V was trimmed by 2 bases and J by 7 bases, leaving 11 bases between them. The CDR3 consists of 13 residues. The germline V gene encodes CDR1 MNHEY and CDR2 SVGAGI. CDR3 region: CASSYGGDLEAFF. CDR3 DNA: TGTGCCAGCAGTTACGGTGGGGACCTTGAAGCTTTCTTT.

This clonotype was recorded a few times. V is TRBV18 and J is TRBJ1-6; D uncertain. This CDR3 is built from 14 residues. Per germline, CDR1 KGHSH and CDR2 LQKENI. V was shortened by 3 bases and J by 8 bases, with 11 bases between the two germline ends. The DNA of the CDR3 is TGTGCCAGCTCACCCCGGACCGGGTATTCACCCCTCCACTTT. The encoded protein is CASSPRTGYSPLHF.

This clonotype was detected a few times. This chain links TRBV7-2 with TRBJ2-5; 8 positions match TRBD2. The CDR3 extends over 15 amino acids. Germline loops: CDR1 SGHTA, CDR2 FQGNSA. With 1 base clipped from V and 4 bases from J, the junction kept 5 bases outside the gene matches. This CDR3 is CASSLGSGAGETQYF. The DNA for the CDR3 is TGTGCCAGCAGCTTAGGTAGCGGGGCCGGAGAGACCCAGTACTTC. The full variable domain, with the rest looked up from reference TRBV7-2 and TRBJ2-5, is GAGVSQSPSNKVTEKGKDVELRCDPISGHTALYWYRQSLGQGLEFLIYFQGNSAPDKSGLPSDRFSAERTGGSVSTLTIQRTQQEDSAVYLCASSLGSGAGETQYFGPGTRLLVL.

This clonotype has at least ten counts. The CDR3 DNA reads as TGTGCCAGCATCGGGACAACCCACGAGCAGTACTTC. Translating it yields CASIGTTHEQYF. V gene TRBV6-5 combines with J gene TRBJ2-7, with a tentative D call TRBD1 (6 bases). CDR1 and CDR2 from the germline V gene are MNHEY and SVGAGI. The ends were cut back, 7 bases at V and 5 bases at J, with 12 bases in the middle. There are 12 residues in the CDR3.

In its sample, this clonotype was seen many times. The chain employs TRBV27 and TRBJ1-5; the D gene is possibly TRBD1 (6 bases). Deletions cut 5 bases from V and 2 bases from J, with 13 bases between. The CDR3 loop spans 15 amino acids. Looked up from germline, CDR1 is MNHEY and CDR2 is SMNVEV (reference sequence). CDR3 protein: CASSPQGLGNQPQHF. As DNA, the CDR3 is TGTGCCAGCAGTCCACAGGGTTTGGGCAATCAGCCCCAGCATTTT.

The rearrangement uses TRBV15 and TRBJ2-5, with D possibly being TRBD2 (6 bases). V was cut by 0 bases and J by 1 base, with 18 bases left in between. Per the germline V gene, CDR1 is LNHNV and CDR2 is YYDKDF (reference sequence). The CDR3 is 18 amino acids. CDR3 sequence reads: CATSRDRGLHDRQETQYF. CDR3 DNA sequence: TGTGCCACCAGCAGAGATAGGGGACTCCATGATCGCCAAGAGACCCAGTACTTC.

Remarks on this clonotype: A much larger clonotype is one base distant, so this may be a read error. The chain uses TRBV19 and TRBJ2-2, with TRBD2 as a possible D gene (5 bases). Germline-derived CDR1 and CDR2 are LNHDA and SQIVND (reference sequence). The CDR3 covers 15 residues. The CDR3 nucleotides read TGTGCCAGTAGTTTCATCTATGGTTCCACCGGGGAGCCGTTTTTT. Its translation is CASSFIYGSTGEPFF.

The sample holds many counts of this clonotype. V is TRBV18 and J is TRBJ1-5, with 9 bases aligning to TRBD1. This CDR3 has 19 residues. Germline V lookup: CDR1 KGHSH, CDR2 LQKENI. V dropped 2 bases and J dropped 0; count of bases not matched to a gene: 11. Here the CDR3 DNA reads TGTGCCAGCTCACCAAACCCGGGACAGGGAGGGGATAGCAATCAGCCCCAGCATTTT. This sequence encodes CASSPNPGQGGDSNQPQHF.

The genes are TRBV1 and TRBJ2-1. TRBV1 is designated a pseudogene. This CDR3 spans 16 amino acids. CDR3: CTSSQVTQSSYNEQFF. The CDR3 DNA is TGCACCAGCAGCCAAGTCACCCAGAGCTCCTACAATGAGCAGTTCTTC.

This clonotype was observed a few times. The genes are TRBV6-5 and TRBJ2-7; possibly TRBD2 for D (7 bases). V lost 3 bases to trimming and J lost 7 bases, with 19 bases between them. The CDR3 spans 15 residues. CDR1 and CDR2 (germline): MNHEY, SVGAGI. CDR3 coding DNA: TGTGCCAGCAGTTATGGGGGGGGGCGATCGGAGGAGCAGTACTTC. Its translation: CASSYGGGRSEEQYF.

This clonotype was recorded many times. The rearrangement joins TRBV6-1 to TRBJ1-2, with TRBD1 matching over 12 bases. Germline lookup yields CDR1 MNHNS and CDR2 SASEGT. The CDR3 loop spans 16 amino acids. The junction had 7 bases not matched to a gene; V was cut back by 6 bases and J by 2 bases. The CDR3 spells CASREPGQGANYGYTF. Here the CDR3 DNA reads TGTGCCAGCAGGGAGCCGGGACAGGGGGCAAACTATGGCTACACCTTC.

This clonotype was seen only a few times. The rearrangement links TRBV20-1 to TRBJ2-1; weak D call: TRBD2 (5 bases). Per the germline V gene, CDR1 is DFQATT and CDR2 is SNEGSKA (reference sequence). CDR3 size: 13 residues. V was shortened by 5 bases and J by 10 bases, with 18 bases between the two germline ends. The CDR3 sequence is CSARAVGRGEQFF. CDR3 DNA: TGCAGTGCTCGGGCAGTCGGGCGCGGGGAGCAGTTCTTC.

V usage is TRBV12-3 or TRBV12-4 and J usage is TRBJ1-5, with D maybe TRBD1 (6 bases). V gave up 1 base and J gave up 4 bases, with 14 bases separating them. The CDR3 covers 16 residues. The CDR3 spells CASSLGGQGLNQPQHF. In DNA, the CDR3 is TGTGCCAGCAGTTTAGGGGGGCAGGGCCTAAATCAGCCCCAGCATTTT.

The V call is TRBV11-2, the J call TRBJ1-4; 8 bases match TRBD1. Germline-derived CDR1 and CDR2 are SGHAT and FQNNGV. The CDR3 has 14 amino acids. Losses at the gene ends were 3 bases for V and 8 bases for J; bases not matched to a gene: 5. The CDR3 bases are TGTGCCAGCAGCTTGACAGGGGTTGGAGAAAAACTGTTTTTT. This codes for CASSLTGVGEKLFF.

This clonotype was seen at least ten times. The rearrangement joins TRBV4-2 to TRBJ1-1; D is unclear. CDR3 length: 15 amino acids. Germline CDR1 and CDR2: LGHNA and YNFKEQ. Between the trimmed V and J ends, which lost 0 bases and 5 bases, there was a span of 13 bases. The CDR3 DNA follows: TGTGCCAGCAGCCAAGAGCTCGGGTTGAGGACTGAAGCTTTCTTT. It codes for CASSQELGLRTEAFF.

This clonotype was counted between two and nine times. This rearrangement joins TRBV7-2 to TRBJ2-7; possible D gene TRBD1, 6 bases. The V and J ends lost 1 base and 2 bases respectively, with 12 bases between them. The CDR3 length is 15 residues. Germline loops: CDR1 SGHTA, CDR2 FQGNSA. This chain's CDR3 is CASSLDYRATYEQYF. The DNA of the CDR3 is TGTGCCAGCAGCTTAGATTACAGGGCAACCTACGAGCAGTACTTC.

The V call is TRBV5-1, the J call TRBJ2-1, with D tentatively TRBD1 or TRBD2 (5 bases each). Trimming pared 3 bases from V and 10 bases from J, leaving 17 bases between. This CDR3 has 14 amino acids. The germline V gene encodes CDR1 SGHRS and CDR2 YFSETQ. The CDR3 nucleotides are TGCGCCAGCAGCTGGGACCTGGACGGAATCGAGCAGTTCTTC. Protein product: CASSWDLDGIEQFF. Full variable domain (missing parts from reference TRBV5-1 and TRBJ2-1): KAGVTQTPRYLIKTRGQQVTLSCSPISGHRSVSWYQQTPGQGLQFLFEYFSETQRNKGNFPGRFSGRQFSNSRSEMNVSTLELGDSALYLCASSWDLDGIEQFFGPGTRLTVL.